A selection of T cell receptor beta chains follows, all from one sample in a study of cytomegalovirus exposure and HLA in healthy donors. The data were produced by immunoSEQ multiplex PCR, yet TCRdb's version contains in-frame clones alone and is incomplete. The record lists about 160,000 clones, of which the ten most abundant hold approximately 2%. The sequenced material came from PBMCs. The receptors come from a man aged 30-40 years in good health and CMV-seronegative. Both conserved end residues are part of each CDR3. Fields, in order: V gene, clone size, D gene, J gene, CDR3 protein, CDR3 DNA. A D gene is named only where the DNA matches it firmly. The size of a clone is reported for some rows only, either as once, few or many, or as a class for expanded clones.

TRBV5-6	NA	TRBD2	TRBJ2-7	CASTLRAGDSSYEQYF	TGTGCCAGCACACTTAGGGCGGGGGATAGCTCCTACGAGCAGTACTTC
TRBV7-9	NA	NA	TRBJ2-7	CASRASPSYEQYF	TGTGCCAGCAGAGCCTCTCCGTCCTACGAGCAGTACTTC
TRBV5-1	NA	TRBD2	TRBJ2-3	CASSNAGLAGTDTQYF	TGCGCCAGCAGCAACGCCGGACTAGCGGGCACAGATACGCAGTATTTT
TRBV6-1	NA	TRBD1	TRBJ1-1	CASSYDRDTEAFF	TGTGCCAGCAGTTATGACAGGGACACTGAAGCTTTCTTT
TRBV6-1	NA	NA	TRBJ1-2	CASSDPQDWPEVGYTF	TGTGCCAGCAGTGACCCCCAAGACTGGCCGGAGGTAGGCTACACCTTC
TRBV7-8	NA	TRBD1	TRBJ2-5	CASSPTGPQETQYF	TGTGCCAGCAGCCCGACAGGGCCCCAAGAGACCCAGTACTTC
TRBV11-2	NA	TRBD1	TRBJ1-1	CASSLVRGHLDEAFF	TGTGCCAGCAGCTTAGTTAGGGGGCACCTAGATGAAGCTTTCTTT
TRBV5-1	NA	NA	TRBJ1-1	CASSVAQNTEAFF	TGCGCCAGCAGCGTGGCACAGAACACTGAAGCTTTCTTT
TRBV28	NA	NA	TRBJ2-2	CASSKTSGNTGELFF	TGTGCCAGCAGTAAAACCAGTGGGAACACCGGGGAGCTGTTTTTT
TRBV4-1	NA	TRBD1	TRBJ1-5	CASSQEVVFVGTGWNQPQHF	TGCGCCAGCAGCCAAGAGGTCGTTTTTGTAGGGACAGGGTGGAATCAGCCCCAGCATTTT
TRBV27	NA	NA	TRBJ1-2	CASSLGVEGGYGYTF	TGTGCCAGCAGCCTAGGGGTGGAGGGCGGCTATGGCTACACCTTC
TRBV30	NA	TRBD1	TRBJ1-2	CAWGTDYGYTF	TGTGCCTGGGGGACAGACTATGGCTACACCTTC
TRBV27	NA	NA	TRBJ2-3	CASSLRDTKDTQYF	TGTGCCAGCAGTCTCCGGGACACCAAAGATACGCAGTATTTT
TRBV7-6	NA	NA	TRBJ2-5	CASSFRGQETQYF	TGTGCCAGCAGCTTCAGGGGCCAAGAGACCCAGTACTTC
TRBV4-3	NA	TRBD1	TRBJ1-5	CASSQDTGQGNQPQHF	TGCGCCAGCAGCCAAGATACCGGACAGGGCAATCAGCCCCAGCATTTT
TRBV7-9	NA	TRBD2	TRBJ2-5	CASSQRGRGGYQETQYF	TGTGCCAGCAGCCAGAGGGGAAGGGGAGGGTACCAAGAGACCCAGTACTTC
TRBV5-4	NA	TRBD2	TRBJ2-5	CASSLARTRGETQYF	TGTGCCAGCAGCTTGGCTCGGACTAGGGGAGAGACCCAGTACTTC
TRBV5-1	NA	NA	TRBJ2-3	CASSLRTDLAGDTQYF	TGCGCCAGCAGCTTAAGAACCGACTTGGCCGGAGATACGCAGTATTTT
TRBV11-2	NA	NA	TRBJ2-3	CASSRQRVQADTQYF	TGTGCCAGCAGCCGACAGCGAGTGCAGGCAGATACGCAGTATTTT
TRBV19	NA	TRBD1	TRBJ1-5	CASSTGQGFGNQPQHF	TGTGCCAGTAGTACGGGACAGGGGTTCGGCAATCAGCCCCAGCATTTT
TRBV13	NA	TRBD1	TRBJ1-1	CASSTPDRGLEGTEAFF	TGTGCCAGCAGTACACCCGACAGGGGGCTAGAGGGCACTGAAGCTTTCTTT
TRBV10-2	NA	TRBD2	TRBJ2-6	CASASLAGGSGANVLTF	TGCGCCAGCGCATCCCTAGCGGGAGGGTCTGGGGCCAACGTCCTGACTTTC
TRBV2	NA	NA	TRBJ1-5	CASRGASLNQPQHF	TGTGCCAGCCGGGGGGCGAGCCTTAATCAGCCCCAGCATTTT
TRBV18	NA	NA	TRBJ2-1	CASSPPRERVYNEQFF	TGTGCCAGCTCACCACCGAGGGAGCGGGTCTACAATGAGCAGTTCTTC
TRBV11-1	NA	NA	TRBJ2-2	CASSLGRRESYGELFF	TGTGCCAGCAGCTTAGGTCGAAGGGAGTCCTACGGGGAGCTGTTTTTT
TRBV4-1	NA	NA	TRBJ1-5	CASSQGGYSNQPQHF	TGCGCCAGCAGCCAAGGAGGATATAGCAATCAGCCCCAGCATTTT
TRBV27	NA	NA	TRBJ2-7	CASRGLPYEQYF	TGTGCCAGCCGGGGACTGCCCTACGAGCAGTACTTC
TRBV7-2	NA	NA	TRBJ2-5	CASSLNAFFETQYF	TGTGCCAGCAGCTTAAACGCGTTCTTTGAGACCCAGTACTTC
TRBV4-3	NA	NA	TRBJ2-2	CASSQDTGASPGELFF	TGCGCCAGCAGCCAAGACACGGGAGCCAGTCCCGGGGAGCTGTTTTTT
TRBV18	NA	TRBD2	TRBJ2-1	CASSPYGTSPYNEQFF	TGTGCCAGCTCACCATATGGGACTAGCCCTTACAATGAGCAGTTCTTC
TRBV25-1	NA	NA	TRBJ1-1	CASSDHRAPEAFF	TGTGCCAGCAGTGATCACAGGGCTCCTGAAGCTTTCTTT
TRBV4-3	NA	TRBD2	TRBJ2-5	CASSQRVAGGEETQYF	TGCGCCAGCAGCCAACGGGTAGCGGGAGGGGAGGAGACCCAGTACTTC
TRBV9	NA	NA	TRBJ2-1	CASSVSYNEQFF	TGTGCCAGCAGCGTATCTTACAATGAGCAGTTCTTC
TRBV6-5	NA	NA	TRBJ2-7	CASSYSGRSSYEQYF	TGTGCCAGCAGTTACTCCGGTCGGAGCTCCTACGAGCAGTACTTC
TRBV5-8	NA	NA	TRBJ1-1	CASSLAGWSWTEAFF	TGTGCCAGCAGCTTGGCTGGGTGGAGTTGGACTGAAGCTTTCTTT
TRBV9	NA	NA	TRBJ2-1	CASSLTLGPNNEQFF	TGTGCCAGCAGTCTTACCCTGGGCCCTAACAATGAGCAGTTCTTC
TRBV15	NA	TRBD1	TRBJ2-2	CATSRDRDRGAGELFF	TGTGCCACCAGCAGAGATAGGGACAGGGGAGCCGGGGAGCTGTTTTTT
TRBV5-1	NA	TRBD1	TRBJ1-1	CASRRTGNTEAFF	TGCGCCAGCAGGAGGACAGGGAACACTGAAGCTTTCTTT
TRBV7-8	NA	NA	TRBJ2-5	CASSLGLQETQYF	TGTGCCAGCAGCCTAGGACTGCAAGAGACCCAGTACTTC
TRBV5-1	NA	NA	TRBJ2-1	CASSLLQGHNEQFF	TGCGCCAGCAGCTTGCTACAGGGTCACAATGAGCAGTTCTTC
TRBV28	NA	NA	TRBJ2-1	CAIHTGSFGGEQFF	TGTGCCATCCACACCGGGAGCTTCGGCGGTGAGCAGTTCTTC
TRBV5-5	NA	TRBD2	TRBJ2-1	CASSQEEGSSGYNEQFF	TGTGCCAGCAGCCAAGAAGAGGGATCTAGCGGATACAATGAGCAGTTCTTC
TRBV19	NA	NA	TRBJ2-1	CASSPLTYNEQFF	TGTGCCAGTAGTCCTCTTACCTACAATGAGCAGTTCTTC
TRBV10-3	NA	NA	TRBJ2-7	CAISAVHEQYF	TGTGCCATCAGTGCAGTCCACGAGCAGTACTTC
TRBV2	NA	TRBD1	TRBJ2-3	CASSNRGGTDTQYF	TGTGCCAGCAGTAACAGGGGCGGCACAGATACGCAGTATTTT
TRBV2	medium-sized	NA	TRBJ2-7	CASKGGGLDEQYF	TGTGCCAGCAAGGGGGGAGGGTTGGACGAGCAGTACTTC
TRBV7-9	NA	TRBD1	TRBJ1-2	CATRRQGAASGNGYTF	TGTGCCACCCGACGACAGGGGGCAGCGAGTGGGAATGGCTACACCTTC